Described below is a single T cell receptor (beta chain) sequence and its context. This clonotype has ten or more counts. Its target antigen remains unknown. No clone much larger than this one lies a single base away; base qualities are absent. The CDR3 covers 16 residues, taking in both the cysteine and the phenylalanine. The CDR3 DNA has 48 bases and is translated from base 1. The V end loses 2 bases and the J end loses 1 base, and a stretch of 13 bases separates them. The germline V gene sets CDR1 to SGHAT and CDR2 to FQNNGV. The roughly 37 donors, aged roughly 6 to 95 years, were systemically healthy Caucasian individuals from Russia. Ten milliliters of peripheral blood were drawn from each donor into EDTA-treated Vacutainer tubes. Ficoll-Paque density-gradient centrifugation was used to isolate PBMCs, with at least 7 million per sample. Total RNA was extracted from PBMCs with Trizol reagent, with at least 6 micrograms obtained per sample. For every donor, flow cytometry on a PBMC aliquot measured the percentage of naive CD45RAhigh/CD27high T cells.

This specimen belongs to a study of blood T cells in healthy people across ages (dated by TCRdb to between 2015 and 2017). Concerning the study at large: Template switching captured roughly one uniquely barcoded TCR beta cDNA molecule per two T cells in model experiments. To avoid experimental bias, donors of different ages were spread randomly across the sequencing lanes. Donors were grouped into four age groups: young (average about 15 years), middle-aged (39), aged (around 60) and long-lived (approximately 82). Using deep sequencing normalized with unique cDNA molecular identifiers, the study measured how TCR beta repertoire diversity changes with age. Two additional independent replicas of 1 million unique cDNA reads from the same blood draw were analyzed for two donors (one aged 18 to 30 and one aged 80 or older). On the study overall, not on this receptor specifically: As age increased, observed TCR beta diversity per million T cells dropped in a roughly linear way, and a significant reduction was already evident by age approximately 40. Donor CMV infection status was unknown, potentially confounding age-related changes in expanded clonotypes. Compared with the aged group, more naive CD4+ T cells, fewer expanded clones and increased TCR diversity were shown by the long-lived group, suggesting age selection. The percentage of naive T cells measured by flow cytometry correlated strongly with observed TCR beta diversity. Total diversity estimates from one million sequenced T cells were considered lower bounds and underestimates. Since profiling was done on bulk unsorted PBMCs, naive and antigen-experienced compartments could not be conclusively compared.

Library preparation employed 5' RACE. The sample was run on an Illumina HiSeq 2500. A second PCR of 7 to 11 cycles was run with a J-beta primer mix and a sample-barcoded 5' primer. A unique molecular identifier was introduced onto each TCR beta cDNA molecule by a template-switch 5' adaptor carrying 12 random nucleotides. Each sample yielded at least 2.5 million CDR3-containing paired-end reads. The Mint cDNA synthesis kit, primed by a TRBC-specific oligonucleotide, was used to synthesize first-strand cDNA from all RNA. Following uracil-DNA glycosylase treatment, all cDNA underwent a first 18-cycle PCR with the universal primers M1SS and BC2_uni_R. Regarding the original processing steps: Normalization of each sample was performed by random selection of 1 million high-quality reads, each carrying a distinct molecular identifier. Reads with shared molecular identifiers were discarded instead of being binned into consensus sequences. MiTCR, run with a Q25 quality threshold and the strictest error-elimination algorithm, handled CDR3 identification, clonotype clustering and error correction. A nonparametric unseen species model using Euler transformation provided a lower-bound estimate of total TCR beta diversity. TCRdb redid the processing of the public reads, applying fastp at Q25 and MiXCR, and retained in-frame beta chains. A single entry per CDR3 protein holds the most common genes and DNA from its merged rows. The V and J calls and clone size are TCRdb's, not the authors'. For this sample the table gives roughly 1.5 million distinct CDR3 sequences, of which approximately 42% were detected only once. Less than 5% of the sample lies in the top ten.

This clonotype was obtained from a woman under 30 in good health. Sequences were obtained from blood. The V and J genes are TRBV11-2 and TRBJ2-3; TRBD1 is a weak D gene call, 6 bases matching. The CDR3 loop reads CASSLFPPGGTDTQYF. The DNA sequence reads TGTGCCAGCAGCTTATTTCCGCCAGGGGGCACAGATACGCAGTATTTT.